What follows are 25 T cell receptor beta chains derived from one specimen sequenced in a study of cytomegalovirus exposure and HLA in healthy donors. This PCR relied on a set of 60 Vbeta primers and 13 Jbeta primers. Assay used: immunoSEQ multiplex PCR; TCRdb lists only in-frame clones, some missing. This table has about 130,000 clones, around 70% appearing once. The specimen was PBMCs. These receptor sequences come from a human donor in good health.

The sample holds one count of this clone. The chain couples TRBV5-1 to TRBJ1-2; D not resolved. The germline gives CDR1 SGHRS, CDR2 YFSETQ. CDR3 length equals 14 residues. The V and J ends lost 0 bases and 4 bases respectively, with 10 bases between them. CDR3 sequence (DNA): TGCGCCAGCAGCTTGGGAGGCCCCGTCTATGGCTACACCTTC. Its translation: CASSLGGPVYGYTF.

V and J are TRBV5-4 and TRBJ2-5; TRBD1 aligns across 7 bases. J was trimmed by 2 bases and V by 3 bases; bases with no gene match: 4. The germline V gene encodes CDR1 SGHNT and CDR2 YYREEE (reference sequence). The CDR3 covers 14 residues. The CDR3 loop is CASSYETGQETQYF. In DNA form, the CDR3 reads TGTGCCAGCAGCTACGAGACAGGGCAAGAGACCCAGTACTTC.

This clone was found a few times. The chain recombines TRBV2 with TRBJ1-1; 8 positions agree with TRBD1. From germline, CDR1 is SNHLY and CDR2 FYNNEI. With V trimmed by 7 bases and J by 5 bases, 6 bases remained unmatched. The CDR3 has 13 amino acids. The CDR3 DNA reads TGTGCCAGCAACGGACAGGGTTTGACTGAAGCTTTCTTT. Protein product: CASNGQGLTEAFF.

This clone occurred once. J is TRBJ2-5 and V is TRBV15, with D tentatively TRBD2 (5 bases). The CDR3 totals 13 residues. Germline assignment: CDR1 LNHNV and CDR2 YYDKDF (reference sequence). V gave up 0 bases and J gave up 11 bases, with 13 bases separating them. For the CDR3, the DNA is TGTGCCACCAGCAGAGATATCGGGGTAGGGCAGTACTTC. Its protein is CATSRDIGVGQYF.

This clone showed up just once. The V and J genes are TRBV4-3 and TRBJ1-1; D perhaps matches TRBD1 (5 bases). Germline-derived CDR1 and CDR2 are LGHNA and YSLEER. V shed 3 bases and J shed 4 bases, with 15 bases lying between them. CDR3 length equals 15 residues. The CDR3 loop is CASSHLQVESTEAFF. In DNA, the CDR3 is TGCGCCAGCAGCCACCTACAGGTAGAAAGCACTGAAGCTTTCTTT.

The J gene is TRBJ1-4, the V gene TRBV7-6; tentative D call: TRBD1 (5 bases). CDR1 is SGHVS and CDR2 is FNYEAQ in the germline V gene. Deletions cut 3 bases from V and 0 bases from J, with 14 bases between. The CDR3 loop spans 17 amino acids. CDR3 sequence: CASSLRTTVATNEKLFF. The CDR3 coding sequence is TGTGCCAGCAGCTTGAGGACAACCGTTGCAACTAATGAAAAACTGTTTTTT. Full variable domain (remainder filled in from reference TRBV7-6 and TRBJ1-4): GAGVSQSPRYKVTKRGQDVALRCDPISGHVSLYWYRQALGQGPEFLTYFNYEAQQDKSGLPNDRFSAERPEGSISTLTIQRTEQRDSAMYRCASSLRTTVATNEKLFFGSGTQLSVL.

The chain recombines TRBV7-2 with TRBJ1-6; D remains unclear. The V gene lost 6 bases and the J gene lost 6 bases, with 9 bases spanning the gap. CDR3 length: 13 residues. CDR1 and CDR2 from the germline V gene are SGHTA and FQGNSA. The CDR3 is CASSPNPNSPLHF. CDR3 DNA: TGTGCCAGCAGTCCAAATCCTAATTCACCCCTCCACTTT.

The CDR3 DNA follows: TGCAGCGTGCATTCAACTCGAGACAGGGGAACTGGGGCCAACGTCCTGACTTTC. It is translated as CSVHSTRDRGTGANVLTF. The J gene is TRBJ2-6, the V gene TRBV29-1; TRBD1 matches at 8 bases. The junction had 15 bases not matched to a gene; V was cut back by 6 bases and J by 2 bases. The CDR3 totals 18 residues. CDR1 is SQVTM, CDR2 ANQGSEA, per germline.

The chain couples TRBV10-2 to TRBJ2-7, with 9 bases aligning to TRBD1. Per germline, CDR1 WSHSY and CDR2 SAAADI. The V segment lost 4 bases and the J segment 7 bases; nucleotides outside the gene matches: 11. The CDR3 is 15 residues long. The CDR3 is CASSVRTGASVEQYF. The CDR3 DNA follows: TGCGCCAGCAGTGTTCGGACAGGGGCGAGTGTGGAGCAGTACTTC.

This clone occurred a few times. The rearrangement links TRBV6-5 to TRBJ1-2; 7 bases map to TRBD1. V dropped 5 bases and J dropped 1; count of bases not matched to a gene: 4. The CDR3 is 14 amino acids. Germline lookup yields CDR1 MNHEY and CDR2 SVGAGI. In nucleotides, the CDR3 is TGTGCCAGCAGTCGGACAGGCGTTAACTATGGCTACACCTTC. Translation gives CASSRTGVNYGYTF.

The J gene is TRBJ1-2, the V gene TRBV14; D call uncertain. The CDR3 sequence is 16 residues long. The V gene lost 1 base and the J gene lost 5 bases, with 17 bases spanning the gap. The germline gives CDR1 SGHDN, CDR2 FVKESK. CDR3 sequence reads: CASSQVGSALGYGYTF. The CDR3, as DNA: TGTGCCAGCAGCCAAGTTGGATCAGCGCTGGGTTATGGCTACACCTTC.

The V and J genes are TRBV6-4 and TRBJ2-2; tentative D call: TRBD2 (5 bases). The CDR3 runs 17 residues. Trimming cost V 3 bases and J 0 bases, with 14 bases left between them. Germline-derived CDR1 and CDR2 are MRHNA and SNTAGT. CDR3 sequence (DNA): TGTGCCAGCAGTGAATTTGGTACGGGGACGAACACCGGGGAGCTGTTTTTT. It specifies CASSEFGTGTNTGELFF.

This chain links TRBV27 with TRBJ1-2; the match to TRBD1 covers 9 bases. Trimming took 5 bases from V and 3 from J; bases not matched to a gene: 7. The CDR3 runs to 15 residues. Germline V gene lookup returns CDR1 MNHEY and CDR2 SMNVEV (reference sequence). The DNA of the CDR3 is TGTGCCAGCAGTGGGACAGGGAGGAAAGACTATGGCTACACCTTC. As protein: CASSGTGRKDYGYTF.

This chain connects TRBV7-6 to TRBJ2-7, with 8 bases identical to TRBD2. The J segment lost 2 bases and the V segment lost 3 bases, leaving 9 bases of the junction unmatched. Per germline, CDR1 SGHVS and CDR2 FNYEAQ. The CDR3 sequence is 16 residues long. CDR3 in amino acids: CASSFRAGGAPYEQYF. The CDR3, as DNA: TGTGCCAGCAGCTTTAGGGCGGGGGGCGCCCCCTACGAGCAGTACTTC.

A few counts support this clone. The DNA of the CDR3 is TGCGCCAGCACCGGGACAGGGAATGTCAATGAGCAGTTCTTC. Translating gives CASTGTGNVNEQFF. The V and J genes are TRBV5-1 and TRBJ2-1; 9 nucleotides match TRBD1. The CDR3 totals 14 residues. Germline V gene lookup returns CDR1 SGHRS and CDR2 YFSETQ. V was pared by 6 bases and J by 6 bases, with 7 bases of the junction left unmatched.

This clone was counted a single time. The CDR3 DNA reads as TGTGCCAGCAGCACCGGGACAGGGAATAGCGAGCAGTACTTC. This gives the protein CASSTGTGNSEQYF. The rearrangement links TRBV13 to TRBJ2-7; 9 nucleotides match TRBD1. CDR3 length: 14 residues. Germline trimming cut 5 bases from V and 6 bases from J; bases unmatched to any gene: 8. Germline V lookup: CDR1 PRHDT, CDR2 FYEKMQ (reference sequence).

V gene TRBV29-1 combines with J gene TRBJ2-2; D not certain. CDR1 SQVTM and CDR2 ANQGSEA come from the germline V gene. The CDR3 is 13 amino acids. Trimming stripped 3 bases from V and 2 bases from J, with 7 bases between. The CDR3 loop reads CSVEEHNTGELFF. The CDR3, as DNA: TGCAGCGTTGAGGAGCACAACACCGGGGAGCTGTTTTTT.

This clone was observed once. The chain is built from TRBV30 and TRBJ2-5; 12 bases fit TRBD2. The V gene's germline CDR1 is GTSNPN and CDR2 SVGIG (reference sequence). This CDR3 spans 14 amino acids. Trimming at V came to 1 base and at J to 7 bases, leaving 4 bases not matched to a gene. CDR3 coding DNA: TGTGCCTGGAGTGCGACTAGCGGGGGCGGGACCCAGTACTTC. This codes for CAWSATSGGGTQYF.

A few counts support this clone. The rearrangement uses TRBV9 and TRBJ2-6; D gene uncertain. The CDR3 sequence is 13 residues long. The V end lost 6 bases, the J end lost 0 bases, and 4 bases lay between the germline ends. Germline V gene data show CDR1 as SGDLS and CDR2 as YYNGEE. CDR3 region: CASTSSGANVLTF. CDR3 bases: TGTGCCAGCACATCCTCTGGGGCCAACGTCCTGACTTTC.

This chain joins TRBV30 and TRBJ2-1; no clear D gene. Trimming stripped 8 bases from V and 1 base from J, with 9 bases between. CDR3 length: 12 residues. Per the germline V gene, CDR1 is GTSNPN and CDR2 is SVGIG (reference sequence). The CDR3 DNA sequence: TGTGCCCTAGGTGTGTCCTACAATGAGCAGTTCTTC. Encoded protein: CALGVSYNEQFF.

This clone was picked up a small number of times. The CDR3 here is CASSVAATNEKLFF. The CDR3 nucleotides read TGTGCCAGCAGCGTAGCTGCAACTAATGAAAAACTGTTTTTT. The chain recombines TRBV9 with TRBJ1-4, with D hard to call. CDR1 is SGDLS, CDR2 YYNGEE, per germline. The ends were cut back, 0 bases at V and 0 bases at J, with 3 bases in the middle. The CDR3 totals 14 residues.

J is TRBJ1-5 and V is TRBV10-1; 8 nucleotides line up with TRBD1. Germline CDR1 and CDR2: WNHNN and SYGVQD (reference sequence). CDR3 length: 17 residues. V shed 11 bases and J 2 bases; nucleotides not matched to a gene: 17. The CDR3 DNA is TGCGCCGCTTCGGCGGGGACAGGTCTCGTTTGCAATCAGCCCCAGCATTTT. Amino acid sequence: CAASAGTGLVCNQPQHF.

V is TRBV7-3 and J is TRBJ2-3; D not certain. The germline V gene has CDR1 SGHTA and CDR2 FQGTGA. Trimming shortened V by 2 bases and J by 3 bases, and 6 bases separated the two germline ends. The CDR3 extends over 13 amino acids. CDR3 sequence: CASSLSRTDTQYF. The CDR3 DNA follows: TGTGCCAGCAGCTTATCACGGACAGATACGCAGTATTTT.

J is TRBJ2-7 and V is TRBV6-1; D remains unclear. V dropped 1 base and J dropped 4 bases, with 11 bases sitting between them. The CDR3 is 14 residues long. Germline values: CDR1 MNHNS, CDR2 SASEGT. CDR3 loop: CASSEVGPRYEQYF. The CDR3 bases are TGTGCCAGCAGTGAAGTGGGCCCCAGGTACGAGCAGTACTTC.

V gene TRBV19 combines with J gene TRBJ1-1; no reliable D call. CDR1 and CDR2 (germline): LNHDA, SQIVND (reference sequence). CDR3 size: 12 residues. V dropped 3 bases and J dropped 1 base, with 3 bases sitting between them. DNA for the CDR3: TGTGCCAGTAGTATTCAGAACACTGAAGCTTTCTTT. Translated, it gives CASSIQNTEAFF.